The sequence of this TCR beta chain was determined in a study of response to subunit inactivated influenza vaccine. TCRdb used MiXCR to reprocess the RT-PCR reads, holding one entry per CDR3 protein. The sample shows 500,000 to 600,000 distinct CDR3 sequences, 10% to 12% of them seen only once. This CDR3 region has 15 residues. Germline V lookup: CDR1 LGHNA, CDR2 YSLEER. V was cut by 1 base and J by 2 bases, with 8 bases left in between. This clonotype was detected a few times. These same data were also listed under a study on T cells expressing NK-cell markers. That source notes: The authors made TCR beta cDNA libraries by 5'RACE template switching. This switching added a universal primer site and UMIs.

Sequences were derived from PBMCs from blood, sampled on the day of vaccination. The rearrangement joins TRBV4-3 to TRBJ1-4; D gene ambiguous. This TCR was recovered from a man aged 45 to 65 who received an inactivated influenza vaccine. The CDR3 is CASSQGRATNEKLFF. The DNA of the CDR3 is TGCGCCAGCAGCCAAGGAAGGGCGACTAATGAAAAACTGTTTTTT.